The 17 T cell receptor beta chains listed next were all sequenced from one sample in a study of T cells in Graves' hyperthyroidism and ophthalmopathy. The TCR beta CDR3 regions underwent amplification using RNA transcripts as the source. With the HTBI primer set, the TCR CDR3 went through a first round of RT-PCR. TCRdb ran MiXCR on the multiplex PCR reads and lists one entry per CDR3 protein. The sample consists of nearly 600,000 distinct CDR3 sequences, 14% of them appearing once. Sequenced input: blood. These receptors all stem from a young woman with Graves' ophthalmopathy.

Note on this clonotype: The DNA is omitted, as the CDR3 cannot be located on it reliably, and the CDR3 follows TCRdb's listing. This chain connects TRBV2 to TRBJ1-2; the table's D call TRBD1 went unverified against the DNA. Germline CDR1 is SNHLY and CDR2 is FYNNEI. The CDR3 extends over 19 residues, inclusive of both ends. The chain's CDR3 is CASIRSPEGRGYTFGSGTF.

This clonotype was observed a handful of times. Relative to the germline gene, one junction end is altered; a read error may explain this. V gene TRBV5-1 combines with J gene TRBJ2-3, with TRBD2 matching over 9 bases. Germline V gene sequence: CDR1 SGHRS, CDR2 YFSETQ. The CDR3 runs to 17 residues. The DNA for the CDR3 is TGCGCCGGCAGCCCGGAGGGACTAGCCTCCAGCACAGATACGCAGTATTTT. It codes for CAGSPEGLASSTDTQYF. Based on the CDR3 plus reference TRBV5-1 and TRBJ2-3, the full variable domain is KAGVTQTPRYLIKTRGQQVTLSCSPISGHRSVSWYQQTPGQGLQFLFEYFSETQRNKGNFPGRFSGRQFSNSRSEMNVSTLELGDSALYLCAGSPEGLASSTDTQYFGPGTRLTVL.

V usage is TRBV20-1 and J usage is TRBJ2-6; TRBD1 aligns across 10 bases. The germline CDR1 and CDR2 sequences are DFQATT and SNEGSKA (reference sequence). The CDR3 contains 17 residues. After removal of 5 bases from V and 3 bases from J, the junction contained 10 bases not matched to a gene. The chain's CDR3 is CSAAGRQGARGANVLTF. CDR3 sequence (DNA): TGCAGTGCTGCCGGGAGACAGGGGGCTCGTGGGGCCAACGTCCTGACTTTC.

This clonotype has a handful of counts. This sequence joins TRBV27 and TRBJ2-1, with 8 bases matching TRBD2. This CDR3 has 15 amino acids. V was pared by 5 bases and J by 4 bases, with 7 bases of the junction left unmatched. Looked up from germline, CDR1 is MNHEY and CDR2 is SMNVEV (reference sequence). CDR3 sequence: CASSPTREEYNEQFF. DNA for the CDR3: TGTGCCAGCAGTCCGACGCGGGAGGAATACAATGAGCAGTTCTTC.

This clonotype occurred many times. CDR3 bases: TGTGCCCTCCGGGGGGGTTTGACAGATACGCAGTATTTT. Protein: CALRGGLTDTQYF. The chain combines TRBV2 with TRBJ2-3; TRBD2 matches 8 bases. This CDR3 region has 13 residues. The junction had 7 bases not matched to a gene; V was cut back by 11 bases and J by 3 bases. Germline V gene sequence: CDR1 SNHLY, CDR2 FYNNEI.

There are a few counts of this clonotype. The V gene is TRBV6-1, the J gene TRBJ1-6; D perhaps matches TRBD1 (6 bases). This CDR3 has 16 amino acids. Germline CDR1 MNHNS, CDR2 SASEGT. Trimming cost V 3 bases and J 12 bases, with 21 bases left between them. The chain's CDR3 is CASSDLSTGRDLPLHF. CDR3 sequence (DNA): TGTGCCAGCAGTGATTTATCGACAGGCCGGGACCTACCCCTCCACTTT.

The chain recombines TRBV11-3 with TRBJ2-3; D gene uncertain. V lost 4 bases and J lost 3, with 17 bases in between. Germline-derived CDR1 and CDR2 are SGHNT and YENEEA. The CDR3 sequence is 16 residues long. The CDR3 loop is CASSSYKGFGTDTQYF. Here the CDR3 DNA reads TGTGCCAGCAGCTCATACAAGGGATTTGGGACAGATACGCAGTATTTT.

The table lists this clonotype with a few counts. The chain joins TRBV28 to TRBJ1-5, with D possibly TRBD1 on 5 matching bases. The CDR3 spans 14 residues. V lost 5 bases and J 4 bases, leaving 12 bases between the germline ends. From germline, CDR1 is MDHEN and CDR2 SYDVKM. The CDR3: CASSPPTGNQPQHF. The CDR3 bases are TGTGCCAGCAGTCCCCCAACAGGTAATCAGCCCCAGCATTTT.

The V and J genes are TRBV19 and TRBJ2-1; 8 nucleotides align to TRBD2. V lost 6 bases and J lost 9; bases outside the gene matches: 7. CDR1 LNHDA and CDR2 SQIVND come from the germline V gene (reference sequence). There are 13 residues in the CDR3. The CDR3 loop reads CASRDPGGAEQFF. The CDR3, as DNA: TGTGCCAGTAGAGATCCGGGGGGGGCTGAGCAGTTCTTC.

The table lists this clonotype with a few counts. The rearrangement uses TRBV14 and TRBJ2-7; D call uncertain. The ends were cut back, 4 bases at V and 0 bases at J, with 10 bases in the middle. Per germline, CDR1 SGHDN and CDR2 FVKESK. This CDR3 is 14 amino acids long. CDR3 in amino acids: CASSLSIGSYEQYF. The CDR3 DNA follows: TGTGCCAGCAGCCTTAGTATTGGCTCCTACGAGCAGTACTTC.

This clonotype was picked up many times. The genes are TRBV5-5 and TRBJ1-1, with TRBD1 matching 9 bases. This CDR3 has 15 amino acids. Germline-derived CDR1 and CDR2 are SGHKS and YYEKEE (reference sequence). Germline trimming cut 4 bases from V and 0 bases from J; bases unmatched to any gene: 4. The CDR3, as DNA: TGTGCCAGCAGCCGGGGACAGGGACTGAACACTGAAGCTTTCTTT. Encoded protein: CASSRGQGLNTEAFF.

This clonotype was detected ten times or more. This chain joins TRBV20-1 and TRBJ1-2; tentatively, D is TRBD1 (5 bases). Trimming pared 6 bases from V and 4 bases from J, leaving 12 bases between. Germline lookup yields CDR1 DFQATT and CDR2 SNEGSKA (reference sequence). The CDR3 spans 12 residues. CDR3 protein: CSAGEQFYGYTF. The CDR3 DNA reads TGCAGTGCGGGGGAACAGTTCTATGGCTACACCTTC.

The chain recombines TRBV2 with TRBJ2-3; TRBD2 agrees at 12 bases. The ends lost 5 bases at V and 2 bases at J; junction bases unmatched: 8. Germline lookup yields CDR1 SNHLY and CDR2 FYNNEI. This CDR3 comprises 17 residues. The CDR3 is CASSLTTSGSFTDTQYF. CDR3 bases: TGTGCCAGCAGTCTGACGACTAGCGGGAGTTTCACAGATACGCAGTATTTT.

CDR3 in DNA: TGTGCCAGTACAGGGACTAGCGGGCACCTGAACACCGGGGAGCTGTTTTTT. Translating gives CASTGTSGHLNTGELFF. This chain connects TRBV19 to TRBJ2-2; 12 bases are a match to TRBD2. This CDR3 region has 17 residues. V was clipped by 7 bases and J by 1 base; unmatched bases: 7. Germline assignment: CDR1 LNHDA and CDR2 SQIVND (reference sequence).

To note about this clonotype: A much larger clone is a single base away; this may be a read error. This chain joins TRBV5-1 and TRBJ2-1; possibly TRBD2 for D (6 bases). There are 15 residues in the CDR3. The germline gives CDR1 SGHRS, CDR2 YFSETQ. V was cut by 7 bases and J by 5 bases, with 19 bases left in between. The DNA for the CDR3 is TGCGCCAGCGCCGTGAGTGTAGCGGTCCACAATGAGCAGTTCTTC. Translating gives CASAVSVAVHNEQFF.

This clonotype was found many times. This sequence joins TRBV11-2 and TRBJ2-3, with TRBD1 identical over 7 bases. Trimming cost V 2 bases and J 5 bases; bases outside gene matches: 10. CDR3 size: 16 residues. From germline, CDR1 is SGHAT and CDR2 FQNNGV. The CDR3 region has the DNA TGTGCCAGCAGCTTAAAGGGGTCATGGGACAGAGATACGCAGTATTTT. Translated: CASSLKGSWDRDTQYF.

In this sample, this clonotype turned up a few times. The CDR3 protein is CASSTGGTGGNTIYF. The CDR3 DNA is TGTGCCAGCAGTACCGGGGGGACTGGTGGAAACACCATATATTTT. The chain links TRBV9 to TRBJ1-3; maybe TRBD1 (5 bases). Trimming took 5 bases from V and 3 from J, leaving 15 bases between them. This CDR3 is 15 amino acids long. Germline values: CDR1 SGDLS, CDR2 YYNGEE.